These 8 T cell receptor beta chains were all obtained from the same sample, sequenced in a study of control samples from healthy donors and cancer patients. Using immunoSEQ multiplex PCR, the repertoire was profiled, and TCRdb retains in-frame clones only, with some absent. The repertoire includes 93,000 or so clones, approximately 90% of them detected once, and about 19% sits in the top ten. The material sequenced was PBMCs. The origin of the receptors is a man between 60 and 70 years old with lung cancer.

The chain recombines TRBV7-2 with TRBJ1-2; 11 bases line up with TRBD1. Germline trimming cut 5 bases from V and 5 bases from J; bases unmatched to any gene: 7. Germline V gene data show CDR1 as SGHTA and CDR2 as FQGNSA. This CDR3 is built from 15 residues. DNA of the CDR3: TGTGCCAGCAGCAGGACAGGGGGCCCTGTTTATGGCTACACCTTC. Translated: CASSRTGGPVYGYTF.

J is TRBJ1-6 and V is TRBV6-1, with 8 bases that match TRBD1. The CDR3 sequence is 19 residues long. V dropped 1 base and J dropped 6; count of bases not matched to a gene: 14. Germline V gene lookup returns CDR1 MNHNS and CDR2 SASEGT. CDR3: CASSEGFLYGQGTNSPLHF. CDR3 DNA: TGTGCCAGCAGTGAAGGATTCCTTTACGGACAGGGAACTAATTCACCCCTCCACTTT.

The rearrangement uses TRBV5-1 and TRBJ1-1; no reliable D call. CDR3 size: 15 residues. V lost 2 bases and J lost 0, with 11 bases in between. CDR1 is SGHRS and CDR2 is YFSETQ in the germline V gene. In DNA form, the CDR3 reads TGCGCCAGCAGCTTCCCGGGAGGGTTGAACACTGAAGCTTTCTTT. Its protein product is CASSFPGGLNTEAFF. The entire variable domain, with the rest obtained from reference TRBV5-1 and TRBJ1-1, is as follows: KAGVTQTPRYLIKTRGQQVTLSCSPISGHRSVSWYQQTPGQGLQFLFEYFSETQRNKGNFPGRFSGRQFSNSRSEMNVSTLELGDSALYLCASSFPGGLNTEAFFGQGTRLTVV.

This clone was counted a single time. This chain links TRBV19 with TRBJ1-1, with a weak D call TRBD1 (6 bases). Germline CDR1 reads LNHDA; CDR2 reads SQIVND (reference sequence). This CDR3 spans 15 amino acids. Trimming pared 7 bases from V and 0 bases from J, leaving 15 bases between. The CDR3 DNA sequence: TGTGCCAGTATAGGGGGGGCCAGAATGAACACTGAAGCTTTCTTT. This gives the protein CASIGGARMNTEAFF.

V and J are TRBV30 and TRBJ2-7; unclear D gene. The CDR3 covers 11 residues. Trimming removed 0 bases from V and 7 bases from J, with 7 bases in between. Germline V gene sequence: CDR1 GTSNPN, CDR2 SVGIG (reference sequence). The CDR3 loop is CAWSVEREQYF. In nucleotides, the CDR3 is TGTGCCTGGAGTGTTGAACGAGAGCAGTACTTC.

The V and J genes are TRBV5-1 and TRBJ1-3, with a possible D match to TRBD1 (5 bases). V shed 2 bases and J shed 2 bases, with 14 bases lying between them. The CDR3 spans 16 residues. Germline V CDR1 and CDR2: SGHRS, YFSETQ. CDR3 sequence (DNA): TGCGCCAGCAGCTTAACTTCAGGGCACACTGGAAACACCATATATTTT. Protein: CASSLTSGHTGNTIYF.

The chain recombines TRBV27 with TRBJ1-2; 8 bases line up with TRBD1. J gave up 1 base and V 8 bases, and 9 bases lay outside the gene matches. Germline-derived CDR1 and CDR2 are MNHEY and SMNVEV (reference sequence). This CDR3 comprises 15 residues. As DNA, the CDR3 is TGTGCCAGCTTGCCCCGGACAGGGATTAACTATGGCTACACCTTC. This gives the protein CASLPRTGINYGYTF.

The chain employs TRBV11-3 and TRBJ1-1; D is uncertain. The CDR3 is 12 residues long. Germline V gene lookup returns CDR1 SGHNT and CDR2 YENEEA. Trimming removed 6 bases at V and 9 bases at J, with 14 bases between. This CDR3 reads CASSSYGLQAFF. DNA of the CDR3: TGTGCCAGCAGTTCTTACGGGTTACAAGCTTTCTTT.